Shown below are 24 T cell receptor beta chains from a single sample sequenced in a study of identical twins. TCRdb independently ran MiXCR on the 5' RACE reads; one entry per CDR3 protein. This table holds roughly 470,000 distinct CDR3 sequences, 14% found once. This sample was also put to use in a study of yellow fever vaccine responses in identical twins.

The source material was CD4+ T cells sorted from blood. These receptors all come from a woman between 18 and 29 years old in good health.

This clonotype has more than one count but fewer than ten. This chain connects TRBV12-3 or TRBV12-4 to TRBJ1-1; 7 bases line up with TRBD1. This CDR3 has 14 amino acids. J gave up 0 bases and V 3 bases, and 1 base lay outside the gene matches. The CDR3 region has the DNA TGTGCCAGCAGTTTCACAGGGGTGAACACTGAAGCTTTCTTT. Protein product: CASSFTGVNTEAFF.

This clonotype turned up a few times. The rearrangement uses TRBV5-1 and TRBJ2-7; possibly TRBD1 for D (7 bases). CDR1 is SGHRS, CDR2 YFSETQ, per germline. This CDR3 is 15 amino acids long. With 4 bases removed from V and 2 bases from J, the gap between germline ends came to 16 bases. The CDR3, as DNA: TGCGCCAGCAGCGGACGGGGGACAGCACCCTACGAGCAGTACTTC. It translates to CASSGRGTAPYEQYF.

This clonotype occurred a few times. This chain links TRBV28 with TRBJ1-2, with D possibly TRBD1 on 5 matching bases. The ends were cut back, 5 bases at V and 7 bases at J, with 17 bases in the middle. CDR1 is MDHEN, CDR2 SYDVKM, per germline. This CDR3 spans 14 amino acids. The CDR3 nucleotides are TGTGCCAGCAGTGAACCCCTGGGGGGACTTGGCTACACCTTC. Translating it yields CASSEPLGGLGYTF.

This chain's CDR3 is CASSYSKYPEPDTQYF. Here the CDR3 DNA reads TGTGCCAGCAGTTACTCGAAATACCCTGAACCGGATACGCAGTATTTT. The chain has TRBV6-5 and TRBJ2-3, with no clear D. The CDR3 is made up of 16 amino acids. Germline CDR1 reads MNHEY; CDR2 reads SVGAGI. V lost 0 bases and J lost 6, with 16 bases in between.

This clonotype was seen a few times. The gene calls are TRBV12-3 or TRBV12-4 and TRBJ2-3; 13 nucleotides align to TRBD2. Trimming at V came to 6 bases and at J to 7 bases, leaving 7 bases not matched to a gene. CDR3 length: 15 amino acids. The CDR3 sequence is CASSRTSGGAYTQYF. CDR3 nucleotide sequence: TGTGCCAGCAGCCGCACTAGCGGGGGGGCATATACGCAGTATTTT.

This clonotype was counted a few times. The chain employs TRBV20-1 and TRBJ2-1; 15 positions agree with TRBD2. V lost 5 bases, J lost 9 bases, and 5 bases stayed unmatched. Per the germline V gene, CDR1 is DFQATT and CDR2 is SNEGSKA (reference sequence). CDR3 length: 14 residues. The CDR3, as DNA: TGCAGTGCTGAAACGGGACTAGCGGGAGGTGAGCAGTTCTTC. This encodes CSAETGLAGGEQFF.

The chain is built from TRBV5-1 and TRBJ2-1, with 7 bases aligning to TRBD1. CDR1 is SGHRS and CDR2 is YFSETQ in the germline V gene. Trimming removed 6 bases from V and 4 bases from J; junction bases left unmatched: 7. The CDR3 runs 14 residues. The CDR3 reads CASNRDSGYNEQFF. The CDR3 region has the DNA TGCGCCAGCAACCGGGACAGTGGTTACAATGAGCAGTTCTTC.

The chain carries TRBV2 and TRBJ2-7; 10 nucleotides match TRBD2. Germline assignment: CDR1 SNHLY and CDR2 FYNNEI. The ends lost 4 bases at V and 6 bases at J; junction bases unmatched: 6. This CDR3 region has 14 residues. The CDR3 loop is CASSALAGESEQYF. In DNA form, the CDR3 reads TGTGCCAGCAGTGCCCTAGCGGGAGAAAGCGAGCAGTACTTC.

The V gene is TRBV9, the J gene TRBJ2-6; no clear D. Trimming shortened V by 1 base and J by 0 bases, and 8 bases separated the two germline ends. Germline values: CDR1 SGDLS, CDR2 YYNGEE. This CDR3 is built from 16 residues. CDR3 nucleotides: TGTGCCAGCAGCGTATCCCCTTCCTCTGGGGCCAACGTCCTGACTTTC. It specifies CASSVSPSSGANVLTF.

J is TRBJ1-5 and V is TRBV15; the D is unclear. CDR1 and CDR2 from the germline V gene are LNHNV and YYDKDF (reference sequence). Trimming cost V 0 bases and J 7 bases, with 7 bases left between them. The CDR3 consists of 13 residues. CDR3 region: CATSRDAGQPQHF. CDR3 bases: TGTGCCACCAGCAGAGATGCCGGACAGCCCCAGCATTTT.

This clonotype was picked up a small number of times. The chain has TRBV6-2 or TRBV6-3 and TRBJ1-2; TRBD1 is a possible D gene (5 bases). CDR1 and CDR2 (germline): MNHEY, SVGEGT. With 6 bases removed from V and 4 bases from J, the gap between germline ends came to 12 bases. The CDR3 is 13 residues long. DNA for the CDR3: TGTGCCAGCAGGGGACGGAACTTCTATGGCTACACCTTC. It encodes CASRGRNFYGYTF.

This clonotype was recorded a few times. This rearrangement joins TRBV20-1 to TRBJ1-2; the D gene is possibly TRBD1 (6 bases). With 1 base removed from V and 8 bases from J, the gap between germline ends came to 20 bases. Germline V gene sequence: CDR1 DFQATT, CDR2 SNEGSKA (reference sequence). This CDR3 is built from 15 residues. The CDR3 DNA is TGCAGTGCTAGAGCTCAGGGGATTGGCGGTTTCGGCTACACCTTC. Translated, it gives CSARAQGIGGFGYTF.

In this sample, this clonotype turned up a few times. V is TRBV20-1 and J is TRBJ1-1; no firm D call. CDR1 and CDR2 from the germline V gene are DFQATT and SNEGSKA (reference sequence). CDR3 length: 15 residues. The V end lost 3 bases, the J end lost 0 bases, and 14 bases lay between the germline ends. The CDR3 nucleotides are TGCAGTGCTAGCCCGGAGGGAAGGATGAACACTGAAGCTTTCTTT. Translating gives CSASPEGRMNTEAFF.

This clonotype came up a few times. The V call is TRBV20-1, the J call TRBJ2-7; D ambiguous. The CDR3 contains 14 residues. CDR1 and CDR2 (germline): DFQATT, SNEGSKA (reference sequence). V lost 2 bases and J lost 0, with 11 bases in between. The CDR3 region has the DNA TGCAGTGCTAGATTCAGCAGTAGCTCCTACGAGCAGTACTTC. Amino acids: CSARFSSSSYEQYF.

This clonotype was detected only a few times. The genes are TRBV15 and TRBJ2-7, with a tentative D call TRBD2 (5 bases). The germline CDR1 and CDR2 sequences are LNHNV and YYDKDF (reference sequence). V was trimmed by 3 bases and J by 5 bases, leaving 11 bases between them. This CDR3 contains 13 residues. CDR3 loop: CATSSVLAHEQYF. CDR3 nucleotides: TGTGCCACCAGCAGTGTGCTAGCCCACGAGCAGTACTTC.

The chain is built from TRBV7-9 and TRBJ1-1; D not resolved. Between the trimmed V and J ends, which lost 2 bases and 4 bases, there was a span of 11 bases. The germline V gene encodes CDR1 SEHNR and CDR2 FQNEAQ (reference sequence). CDR3 length equals 14 residues. In DNA form, the CDR3 reads TGTGCCAGCAGCTTAATGGGCAGCGGCACTGAAGCTTTCTTT. This sequence encodes CASSLMGSGTEAFF.

This rearrangement joins TRBV9 to TRBJ2-7, with D unclear. CDR3 length: 14 residues. CDR1 and CDR2 from the germline V gene are SGDLS and YYNGEE. V dropped 3 bases and J dropped 0 bases, with 10 bases sitting between them. CDR3 protein: CASSDPQSSYEQYF. The CDR3 region has the DNA TGTGCCAGCAGCGACCCCCAAAGCTCCTACGAGCAGTACTTC. Variable domain in full (rest from reference TRBV9 and TRBJ2-7): DSGVTQTPKHLITATGQRVTLRCSPRSGDLSVYWYQQSLDQGLQFLIQYYNGEERAKGNILERFSAQQFPDLHSELNLSSLELGDSALYFCASSDPQSSYEQYFGPGTRLTVT.

This CDR3 reads CAWSVRRANYGYTF. CDR3 DNA: TGTGCCTGGAGTGTACGGAGGGCCAACTATGGCTACACCTTC. The rearrangement joins TRBV30 to TRBJ1-2, with D uncertain. With 0 bases removed from V and 2 bases from J, the gap between germline ends came to 10 bases. CDR3 length equals 14 residues. Germline V gene data show CDR1 as GTSNPN and CDR2 as SVGIG (reference sequence).

The chain is built from TRBV27 and TRBJ2-2, with 7 bases matching TRBD1. The germline V gene has CDR1 MNHEY and CDR2 SMNVEV (reference sequence). Trimming took 3 bases from V and 0 from J; bases not matched to a gene: 4. The CDR3 totals 16 residues. The CDR3 bases are TGTGCCAGCAGTTTTTACAGGGGAACGAACACCGGGGAGCTGTTTTTT. It is translated as CASSFYRGTNTGELFF.

This chain joins TRBV29-1 and TRBJ1-1; a weak D match, TRBD1 (6 bases). The CDR3 covers 13 residues. Germline V gene data show CDR1 as SQVTM and CDR2 as ANQGSEA. The CDR3, as DNA: TGCATAGTCTCCCGGCGGGGGGCGGCTGAAGCTTTCTTT. Its translation: CIVSRRGAAEAFF.

In this sample, this clonotype turned up a few times. This chain uses TRBV9 with TRBJ2-3; D gene uncertain. V gave up 0 bases and J gave up 2 bases, with 10 bases separating them. Germline V gene sequence: CDR1 SGDLS, CDR2 YYNGEE. The CDR3 consists of 15 residues. CDR3 sequence (DNA): TGTGCCAGCAGCGTAGGGGCCAGAGACACAGATACGCAGTATTTT. It is translated as CASSVGARDTDTQYF.

This clonotype has ten or more counts. The chain employs TRBV7-2 and TRBJ2-1; the match to TRBD2 covers 10 bases. The trim removed 3 bases at V and 4 bases at J, leaving 6 bases unmatched. Germline V lookup: CDR1 SGHTA, CDR2 FQGNSA. CDR3 length: 16 amino acids. This chain's CDR3 is CASSFLRTSGYNEQFF. The CDR3 DNA reads as TGTGCCAGCAGCTTTCTAAGGACTAGCGGATACAATGAGCAGTTCTTC. The full variable domain, completed using reference TRBV7-2 and TRBJ2-1, is GAGVSQSPSNKVTEKGKDVELRCDPISGHTALYWYRQSLGQGLEFLIYFQGNSAPDKSGLPSDRFSAERTGGSVSTLTIQRTQQEDSAVYLCASSFLRTSGYNEQFFGPGTRLTVL.

This clonotype was seen ten or more times. The chain joins TRBV7-2 to TRBJ2-3; no definite D call. CDR1 SGHTA and CDR2 FQGNSA come from the germline V gene. Trimming stripped 5 bases from V and 0 bases from J, with 9 bases between. The CDR3 extends over 14 amino acids. CDR3 loop: CASSNGVSTDTQYF. CDR3 coding DNA: TGTGCCAGCAGCAACGGAGTTAGCACAGATACGCAGTATTTT.

Only a few counts were recorded for this clonotype. This chain uses TRBV20-1 with TRBJ2-3, with D hard to call. With 4 bases removed from V and 4 bases from J, the gap between germline ends came to 12 bases. The germline V gene encodes CDR1 DFQATT and CDR2 SNEGSKA (reference sequence). The CDR3 is 13 residues long. For the CDR3, the DNA is TGCAGTGCTACCCGACAACACGCAGATACGCAGTATTTT. It is translated as CSATRQHADTQYF.